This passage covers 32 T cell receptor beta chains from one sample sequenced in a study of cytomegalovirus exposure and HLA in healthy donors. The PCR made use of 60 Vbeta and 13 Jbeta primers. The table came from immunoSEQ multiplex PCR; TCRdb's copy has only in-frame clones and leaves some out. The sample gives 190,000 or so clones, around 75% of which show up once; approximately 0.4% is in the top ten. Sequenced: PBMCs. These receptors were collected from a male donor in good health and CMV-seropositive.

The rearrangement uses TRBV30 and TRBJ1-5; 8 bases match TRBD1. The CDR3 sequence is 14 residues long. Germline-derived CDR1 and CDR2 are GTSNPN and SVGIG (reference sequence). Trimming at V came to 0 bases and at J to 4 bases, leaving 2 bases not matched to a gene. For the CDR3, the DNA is TGTGCCTGGAGTGTACGACAGGGGAATCAGCCCCAGCATTTT. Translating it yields CAWSVRQGNQPQHF.

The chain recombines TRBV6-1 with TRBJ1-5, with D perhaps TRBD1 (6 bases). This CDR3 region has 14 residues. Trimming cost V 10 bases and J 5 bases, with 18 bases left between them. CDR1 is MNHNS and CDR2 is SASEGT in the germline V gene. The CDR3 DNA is TGTGCCACCTCCCGGGCAGGGGTGGATCAGCCCCAGCATTTT. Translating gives CATSRAGVDQPQHF.

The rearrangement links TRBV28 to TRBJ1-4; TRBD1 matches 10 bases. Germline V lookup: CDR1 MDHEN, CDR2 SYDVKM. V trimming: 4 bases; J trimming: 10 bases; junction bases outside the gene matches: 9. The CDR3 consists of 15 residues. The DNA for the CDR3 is TGTGCCAGCAGTTCAGGGACAGGGGTTGTGGGAAAACTGTTTTTT. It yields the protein CASSSGTGVVGKLFF.

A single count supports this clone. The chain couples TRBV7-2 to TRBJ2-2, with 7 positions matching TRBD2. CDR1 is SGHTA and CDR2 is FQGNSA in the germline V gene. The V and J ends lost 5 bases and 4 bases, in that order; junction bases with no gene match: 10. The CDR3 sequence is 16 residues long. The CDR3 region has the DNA TGTGCCAGCAGCCCCTCCCCCCTAGCGGCCACCGGGGAGCTGTTTTTT. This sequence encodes CASSPSPLAATGELFF.

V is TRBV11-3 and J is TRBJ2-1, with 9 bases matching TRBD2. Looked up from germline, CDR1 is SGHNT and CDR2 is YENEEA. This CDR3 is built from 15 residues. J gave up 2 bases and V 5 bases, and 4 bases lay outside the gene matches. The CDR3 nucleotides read TGTGCCAGCAGCGTCTCTAGCGGGGCCTACAATGAGCAGTTCTTC. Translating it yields CASSVSSGAYNEQFF.

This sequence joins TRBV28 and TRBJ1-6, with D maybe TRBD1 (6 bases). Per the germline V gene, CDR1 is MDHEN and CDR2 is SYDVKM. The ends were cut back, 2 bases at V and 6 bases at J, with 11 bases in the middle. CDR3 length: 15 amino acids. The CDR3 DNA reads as TGTGCCAGCAGTTTAAGAGGACAGCTTAATTCACCCCTCCACTTT. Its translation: CASSLRGQLNSPLHF. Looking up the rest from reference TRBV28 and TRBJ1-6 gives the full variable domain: DVKVTQSSRYLVKRTGEKVFLECVQDMDHENMFWYRQDPGLGLRLIYFSYDVKMKEKGDIPEGYSVSREKKERFSLILESASTNQTSMYLCASSLRGQLNSPLHFGNGTRLTVT.

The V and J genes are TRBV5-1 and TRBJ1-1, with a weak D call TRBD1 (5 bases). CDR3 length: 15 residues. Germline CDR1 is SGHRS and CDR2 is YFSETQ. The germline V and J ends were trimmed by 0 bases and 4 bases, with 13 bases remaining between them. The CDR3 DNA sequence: TGCGCCAGCAGCTTGGCCGCAGGGATAGGCACTGAAGCTTTCTTT. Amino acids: CASSLAAGIGTEAFF. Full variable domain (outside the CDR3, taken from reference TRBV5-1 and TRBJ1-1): KAGVTQTPRYLIKTRGQQVTLSCSPISGHRSVSWYQQTPGQGLQFLFEYFSETQRNKGNFPGRFSGRQFSNSRSEMNVSTLELGDSALYLCASSLAAGIGTEAFFGQGTRLTVV.

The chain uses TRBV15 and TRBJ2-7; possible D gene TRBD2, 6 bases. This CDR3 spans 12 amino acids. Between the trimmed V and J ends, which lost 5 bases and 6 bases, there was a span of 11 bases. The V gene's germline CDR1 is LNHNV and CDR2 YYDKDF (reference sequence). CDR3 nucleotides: TGTGCCACCAGCTCACGGGGGAGCGAGCAGTACTTC. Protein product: CATSSRGSEQYF.

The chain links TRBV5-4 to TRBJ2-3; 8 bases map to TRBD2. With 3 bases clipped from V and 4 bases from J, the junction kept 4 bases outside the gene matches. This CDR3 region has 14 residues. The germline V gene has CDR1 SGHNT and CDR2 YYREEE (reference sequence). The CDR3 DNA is TGTGCCAGCAGCTCAACGGGGGGGGCAGATACGCAGTATTTT. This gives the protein CASSSTGGADTQYF.

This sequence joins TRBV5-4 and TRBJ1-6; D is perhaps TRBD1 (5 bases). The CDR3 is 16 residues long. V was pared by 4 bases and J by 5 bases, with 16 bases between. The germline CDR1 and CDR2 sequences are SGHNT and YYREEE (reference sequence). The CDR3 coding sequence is TGTGCCAGCAGCCCCGCGGGGCAGTGGAATAATTCACCCCTCCACTTT. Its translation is CASSPAGQWNNSPLHF.

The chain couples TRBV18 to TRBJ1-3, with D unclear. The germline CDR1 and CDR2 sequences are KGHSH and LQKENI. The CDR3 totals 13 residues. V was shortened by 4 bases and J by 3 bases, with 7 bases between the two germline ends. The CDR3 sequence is CASSQQDGNTIYF. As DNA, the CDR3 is TGTGCCAGCTCACAACAAGATGGAAACACCATATATTTT.

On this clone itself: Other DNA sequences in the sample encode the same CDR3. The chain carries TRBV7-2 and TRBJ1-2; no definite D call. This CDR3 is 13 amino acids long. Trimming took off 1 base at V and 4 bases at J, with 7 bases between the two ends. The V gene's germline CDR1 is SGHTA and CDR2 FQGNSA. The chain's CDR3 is CASSLGLPYGYTF. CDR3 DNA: TGTGCCAGCAGCTTAGGACTCCCCTATGGCTACACCTTC.

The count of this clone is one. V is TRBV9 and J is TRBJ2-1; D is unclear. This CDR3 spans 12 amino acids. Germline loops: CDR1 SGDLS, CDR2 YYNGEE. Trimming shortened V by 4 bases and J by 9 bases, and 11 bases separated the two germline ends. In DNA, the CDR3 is TGTGCCAGCAGCTCCCAGACTGCTGAGCAGTTCTTC. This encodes CASSSQTAEQFF. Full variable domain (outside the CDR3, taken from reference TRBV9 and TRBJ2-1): DSGVTQTPKHLITATGQRVTLRCSPRSGDLSVYWYQQSLDQGLQFLIQYYNGEERAKGNILERFSAQQFPDLHSELNLSSLELGDSALYFCASSSQTAEQFFGPGTRLTVL.

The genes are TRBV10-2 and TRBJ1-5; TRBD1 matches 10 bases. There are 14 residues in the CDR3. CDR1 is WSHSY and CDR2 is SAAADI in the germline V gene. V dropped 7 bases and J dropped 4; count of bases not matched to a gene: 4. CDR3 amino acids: CASTDRGRNQPQHF. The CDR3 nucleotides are TGCGCCAGCACGGACAGGGGGAGGAATCAGCCCCAGCATTTT.

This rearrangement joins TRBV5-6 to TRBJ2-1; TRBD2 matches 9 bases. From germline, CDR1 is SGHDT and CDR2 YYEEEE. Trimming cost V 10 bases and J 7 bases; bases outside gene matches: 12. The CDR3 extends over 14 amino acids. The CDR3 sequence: CADKAGGSRNEQFF. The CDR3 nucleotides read TGTGCCGACAAAGCGGGAGGTTCGAGGAATGAGCAGTTCTTC.

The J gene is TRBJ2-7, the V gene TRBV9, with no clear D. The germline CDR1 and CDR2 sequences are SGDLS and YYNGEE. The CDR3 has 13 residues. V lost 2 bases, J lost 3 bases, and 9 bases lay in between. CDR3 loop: CASSVRLGYEQYF. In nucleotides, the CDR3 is TGTGCCAGCAGCGTCCGACTGGGCTACGAGCAGTACTTC.

CDR3 coding DNA: TGTGCCAGCAGTCCCAGGGGATACACCGGGGAGCTGTTTTTT. Protein product: CASSPRGYTGELFF. The chain couples TRBV6-1 to TRBJ2-2; perhaps TRBD1 as D (6 bases). V lost 5 bases to trimming and J lost 3 bases, with 10 bases between them. Germline V CDR1 and CDR2: MNHNS, SASEGT. This CDR3 is 14 amino acids long.

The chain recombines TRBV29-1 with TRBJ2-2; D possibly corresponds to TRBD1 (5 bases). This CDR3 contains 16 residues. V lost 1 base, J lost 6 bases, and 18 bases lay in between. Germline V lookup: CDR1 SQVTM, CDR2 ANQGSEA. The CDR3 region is CSVEVLGPQGAGELFF. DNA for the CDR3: TGCAGCGTTGAAGTCCTGGGGCCCCAGGGCGCCGGGGAGCTGTTTTTT.

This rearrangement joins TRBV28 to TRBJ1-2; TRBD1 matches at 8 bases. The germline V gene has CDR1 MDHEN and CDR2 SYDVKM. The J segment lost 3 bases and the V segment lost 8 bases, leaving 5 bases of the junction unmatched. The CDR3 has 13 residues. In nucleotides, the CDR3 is TGTGCCAGCTCGGGACAGGATCACTATGGCTACACCTTC. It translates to CASSGQDHYGYTF.

This CDR3 is CASSVGGRGAGELFF. The CDR3 DNA reads TGTGCCAGCAGCGTAGGAGGGCGGGGGGCCGGGGAGCTGTTTTTT. This chain connects TRBV9 to TRBJ2-2; 8 bases match TRBD2. J lost 6 bases, V lost 0 bases, and 4 bases had no gene match. The CDR3 is 15 residues long. From germline, CDR1 is SGDLS and CDR2 YYNGEE.

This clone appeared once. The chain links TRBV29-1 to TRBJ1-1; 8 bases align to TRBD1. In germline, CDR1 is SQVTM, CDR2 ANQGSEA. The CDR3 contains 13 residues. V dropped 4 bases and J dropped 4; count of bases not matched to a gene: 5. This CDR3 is CSVGDRGFTEAFF. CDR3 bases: TGCAGCGTTGGCGACAGGGGCTTCACTGAAGCTTTCTTT.

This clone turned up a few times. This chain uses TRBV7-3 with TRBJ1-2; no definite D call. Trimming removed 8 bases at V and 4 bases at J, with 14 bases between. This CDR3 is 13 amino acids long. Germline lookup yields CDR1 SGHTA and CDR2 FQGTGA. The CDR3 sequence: CASGRGGLYGYTF. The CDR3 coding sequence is TGTGCCAGCGGCCGGGGAGGCCTCTATGGCTACACCTTC.

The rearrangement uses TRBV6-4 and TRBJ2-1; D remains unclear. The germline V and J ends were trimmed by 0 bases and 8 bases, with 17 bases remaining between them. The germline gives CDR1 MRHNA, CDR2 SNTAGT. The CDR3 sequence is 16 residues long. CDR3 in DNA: TGTGCCAGCAGTGACTCTATTTCGCGTGCCGCCGATGAGCAGTTCTTC. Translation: CASSDSISRAADEQFF.

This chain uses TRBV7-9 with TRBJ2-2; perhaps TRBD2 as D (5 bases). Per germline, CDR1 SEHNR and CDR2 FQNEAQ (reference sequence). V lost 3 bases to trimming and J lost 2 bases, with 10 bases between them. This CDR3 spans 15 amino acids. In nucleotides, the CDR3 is TGTGCCAGCAGCTTTTCGGGATTAAACACCGGGGAGCTGTTTTTT. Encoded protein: CASSFSGLNTGELFF.

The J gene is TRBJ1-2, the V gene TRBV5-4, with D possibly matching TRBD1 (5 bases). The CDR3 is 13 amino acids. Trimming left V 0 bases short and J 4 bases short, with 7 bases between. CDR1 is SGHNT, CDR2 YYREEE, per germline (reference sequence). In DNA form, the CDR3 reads TGTGCCAGCAGCTTGGGGGGCTCCTATGGCTACACCTTC. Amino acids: CASSLGGSYGYTF. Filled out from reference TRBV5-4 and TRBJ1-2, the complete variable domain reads ETGVTQSPTHLIKTRGQQVTLRCSSQSGHNTVSWYQQALGQGPQFIFQYYREEENGRGNFPPRFSGLQFPNYSSELNVNALELDDSALYLCASSLGGSYGYTFGSGTRLTVV.

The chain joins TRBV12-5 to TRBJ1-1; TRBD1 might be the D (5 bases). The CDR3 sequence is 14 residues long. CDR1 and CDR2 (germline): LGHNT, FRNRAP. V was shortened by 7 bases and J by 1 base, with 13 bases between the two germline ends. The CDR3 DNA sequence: TGTGCTAGTGCCCCCGGGGGAAAGAACACTGAAGCTTTCTTT. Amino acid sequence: CASAPGGKNTEAFF.

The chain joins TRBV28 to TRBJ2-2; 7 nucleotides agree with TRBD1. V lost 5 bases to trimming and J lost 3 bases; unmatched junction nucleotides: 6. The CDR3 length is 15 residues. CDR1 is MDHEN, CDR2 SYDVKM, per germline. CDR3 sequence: CASSVTGPDTGELFF. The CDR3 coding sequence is TGTGCCAGCAGTGTGACAGGGCCGGACACCGGGGAGCTGTTTTTT.

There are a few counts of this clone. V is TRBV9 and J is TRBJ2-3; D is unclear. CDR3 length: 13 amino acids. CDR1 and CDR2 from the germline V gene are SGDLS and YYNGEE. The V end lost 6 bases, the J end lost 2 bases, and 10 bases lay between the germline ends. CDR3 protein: CASKPGYTDTQYF. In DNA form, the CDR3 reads TGTGCCAGCAAGCCCGGGTACACAGATACGCAGTATTTT. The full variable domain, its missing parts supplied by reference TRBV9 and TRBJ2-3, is DSGVTQTPKHLITATGQRVTLRCSPRSGDLSVYWYQQSLDQGLQFLIQYYNGEERAKGNILERFSAQQFPDLHSELNLSSLELGDSALYFCASKPGYTDTQYFGPGTRLTVL.

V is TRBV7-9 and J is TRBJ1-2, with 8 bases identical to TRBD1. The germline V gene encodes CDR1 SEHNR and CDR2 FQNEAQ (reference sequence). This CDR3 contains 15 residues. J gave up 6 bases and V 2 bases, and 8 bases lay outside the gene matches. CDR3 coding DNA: TGTGCCAGCAGCTTATCGACAGGGGCGGGCGATGGCTACACCTTC. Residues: CASSLSTGAGDGYTF.

In nucleotides, the CDR3 is TGTGCCAGCAGCCGGGACAGGGTAGTTGGTTCACCCCTCCACTTT. Its translation: CASSRDRVVGSPLHF. This chain links TRBV5-5 with TRBJ1-6; 9 bases agree with TRBD1. CDR3 length equals 15 residues. V was clipped by 4 bases and J by 9 bases; unmatched bases: 8. Looked up from germline, CDR1 is SGHKS and CDR2 is YYEKEE (reference sequence). The variable domain in full, completed from reference TRBV5-5 and TRBJ1-6, reads DAGVTQSPTHLIKTRGQQVTLRCSPISGHKSVSWYQQVLGQGPQFIFQYYEKEERGRGNFPDRFSARQFPNYSSELNVNALLLGDSALYLCASSRDRVVGSPLHFGNGTRLTVT.

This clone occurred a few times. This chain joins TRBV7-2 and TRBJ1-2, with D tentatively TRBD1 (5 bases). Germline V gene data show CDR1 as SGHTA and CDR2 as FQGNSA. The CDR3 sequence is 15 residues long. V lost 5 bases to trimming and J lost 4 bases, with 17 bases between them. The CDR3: CASSPRGGLGYGYTF. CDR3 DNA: TGTGCCAGCAGCCCGCGGGGGGGTCTAGGCTATGGCTACACCTTC. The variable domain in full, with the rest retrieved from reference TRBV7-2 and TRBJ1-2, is GAGVSQSPSNKVTEKGKDVELRCDPISGHTALYWYRQSLGQGLEFLIYFQGNSAPDKSGLPSDRFSAERTGGSVSTLTIQRTQQEDSAVYLCASSPRGGLGYGYTFGSGTRLTVV.

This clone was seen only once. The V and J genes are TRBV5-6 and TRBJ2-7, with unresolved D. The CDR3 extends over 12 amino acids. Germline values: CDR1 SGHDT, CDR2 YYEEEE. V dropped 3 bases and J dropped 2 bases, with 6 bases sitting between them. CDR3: CASSSNAYEQYF. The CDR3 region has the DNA TGTGCCAGCAGCTCCAATGCCTACGAGCAGTACTTC.